The rows below give T cell receptor beta chains drawn from one sample of a study of blood T cell repertoires in COVID-19. The method was immunoSEQ multiplex PCR; TCRdb's version includes in-frame clones alone and lacks a portion of them. The sample carries under 350,000 clones, 75% to 90% recorded once. Sequenced: peripheral blood. The receptors here all came from a woman between 65 and 79 years old with acute or convalescent COVID-19. The CDR3 runs from the conserved cysteine through the conserved F or W. A D gene is named only where the DNA matches it firmly. Size tells how often a clone was seen (once, few, many) or the class of an expanded clone, and some rows leave it out.

size: -; J: TRBJ2-2; V: TRBV12-5; D: -; DNA: TGTGCTAGTGGTTTGGGGGTCCGGGACACCGGGGAGCTGTTTTTT; CDR3: CASGLGVRDTGELFF
size: -; J: TRBJ2-1; V: TRBV5-6; D: TRBD2; DNA: TGTGCCAGCAGCTTGTACCGACTAGCGGACAATGAGCAGTTCTTC; CDR3: CASSLYRLADNEQFF
size: -; J: TRBJ2-3; V: TRBV5-5; D: -; DNA: TGTGCCAGCAGCTTGACTCTACTTTCAGATACGCAGTATTTT; CDR3: CASSLTLLSDTQYF
size: -; J: TRBJ1-1; V: TRBV25-1; D: TRBD1; DNA: TGTGCCAGCAGCCCCGCAGACGGGGCGACAGGGAGAACTTTCTTT; CDR3: CASSPADGATGRTFF
size: many; J: TRBJ2-5; V: TRBV2; D: TRBD1; DNA: TGTGCCAGCACAGGGGGTTGGGCAGAGACCCAGTACTTC; CDR3: CASTGGWAETQYF
size: -; J: TRBJ1-5; V: TRBV6-5; D: -; DNA: TGTGCCAGCAGTCCTACAGGGAACAATCAGCCCCAGCATTTT; CDR3: CASSPTGNNQPQHF
size: -; J: TRBJ2-3; V: TRBV5-1; D: TRBD2; DNA: TGCGCCAGCAGCTTGGGTAGCGGGGGGAAAGATACGCAGTATTTT; CDR3: CASSLGSGGKDTQYF
size: -; J: TRBJ1-6; V: TRBV6-6; D: TRBD1; DNA: TGTGCCAGCAGTAACGGACAGGGGAATTCACCCCTCCACTTT; CDR3: CASSNGQGNSPLHF
size: -; J: TRBJ1-1; V: TRBV20-1; D: TRBD1; DNA: TGCAGTGCTACAGGGGGTCGAGCTTTCTTT; CDR3: CSATGGRAFF
size: -; J: TRBJ2-1; V: TRBV24-1; D: -; DNA: TGTGCCACCAGTGATTTAGGTGTCGGGACACCCCGGCGAGATGAGCAGTTCTTC; CDR3: CATSDLGVGTPRRDEQFF
size: few; J: TRBJ1-3; V: TRBV19; D: TRBD1; DNA: TGTGCCAGTATCCCATCGGGGACAGGTGGAAACACCATATATTTT; CDR3: CASIPSGTGGNTIYF
size: -; J: TRBJ1-6; V: TRBV3-1/TRBV3-2; D: TRBD1; DNA: TGTGCCAGCAGGGTGACAGGGATGGATTCACCCCTCCACTTT; CDR3: CASRVTGMDSPLHF
size: -; J: TRBJ1-1; V: TRBV5-1; D: -; DNA: TGCGCCAGCAGCTTTCAAGGGGCTACTGAAGCTTTCTTT; CDR3: CASSFQGATEAFF
size: -; J: TRBJ1-1; V: TRBV5-1; D: -; DNA: TGCGCCAGCAGCACAGGACAGAATTTGAACACTGAAGCTTTCTTT; CDR3: CASSTGQNLNTEAFF
size: -; J: TRBJ2-1; V: TRBV5-6; D: -; DNA: TGTGCCAGCAGCTTGGCCGGGACACCCTACAATGAGCAGTTCTTC; CDR3: CASSLAGTPYNEQFF
size: -; J: TRBJ1-6; V: TRBV18; D: -; DNA: TGTGCCAGCTCACCAATAGCAGGGACCTATAATTCACCCCTCCACTTT; CDR3: CASSPIAGTYNSPLHF
size: -; J: TRBJ1-5; V: TRBV3-1/TRBV3-2; D: -; DNA: TGTGCCAGCAGCCAGGAGGGGAATCAGCCCCAGCATTTT; CDR3: CASSQEGNQPQHF
size: -; J: TRBJ2-5; V: TRBV5-1; D: -; DNA: TGCGCCAGCAGCCCTTACGGGGGGAACAGGGAAGGCCAGTACTTC; CDR3: CASSPYGGNREGQYF
size: -; J: TRBJ2-3; V: TRBV3-1/TRBV3-2; D: TRBD1; DNA: TGTGCCAGCAGCCAACCGACCCTCGGGACAGGGGTCACCGATACGCAGTATTTT; CDR3: CASSQPTLGTGVTDTQYF
size: -; J: TRBJ2-5; V: TRBV25-1; D: -; DNA: TGTGCCAGCAGTGACCAGGGGACGGGGACCCAGTACTTC; CDR3: CASSDQGTGTQYF
size: -; J: TRBJ2-5; V: TRBV9; D: -; DNA: TGTGCCAGCAGCGTAGGGCAGGTTCAAGGAGAGACCCAGTACTTC; CDR3: CASSVGQVQGETQYF
size: -; J: TRBJ2-3; V: TRBV7-9; D: -; DNA: TGTGCCAGCAGCTTTGGCGGGGATGCACGAGATACGCAGTATTTT; CDR3: CASSFGGDARDTQYF
size: few; J: TRBJ2-3; V: TRBV20-1; D: -; DNA: TGCAGTGCTAGAGAGAGGGATACGCAGTATTTT; CDR3: CSARERDTQYF
size: -; J: TRBJ2-7; V: TRBV12-5; D: TRBD2; DNA: TGTGCTAGTGGCCGAGGGACTACCTCCAGTGGCTACGAGCAGTACTTC; CDR3: CASGRGTTSSGYEQYF
size: -; J: TRBJ1-1; V: TRBV5-1; D: TRBD1; DNA: TGCGCCAGCAGCCCCGGAGGGACAGTGGAAACTGAAGCTTTCTTT; CDR3: CASSPGGTVETEAFF
size: -; J: TRBJ1-6; V: TRBV7-2; D: -; DNA: TGTGCCAGCAGCTCACCGGCGGGGGCTTCACCCCTCCACTTT; CDR3: CASSSPAGASPLHF
size: once; J: TRBJ1-2; V: TRBV2; D: -; DNA: TGTGCCAGCAGTGAAGAATGGGAGGGGTATCGTGGCTACACCTTC; CDR3: CASSEEWEGYRGYTF
size: -; J: TRBJ1-2; V: TRBV3-1/TRBV3-2; D: -; DNA: TGTGCCAGCAGCCGTCTCGGTGTTAACTATGGCTACACCTTC; CDR3: CASSRLGVNYGYTF
size: -; J: TRBJ2-6; V: TRBV3-1/TRBV3-2; D: -; DNA: TGTGCCAGCAGTCGGGGGACTGGGGCCAACGTCCTGACTTTC; CDR3: CASSRGTGANVLTF
size: -; J: TRBJ2-3; V: TRBV5-1; D: TRBD2; DNA: TGCGCCAGCAGGACTAGCGCCACAGATACGCAGTATTTT; CDR3: CASRTSATDTQYF
size: -; J: TRBJ1-1; V: TRBV3-1/TRBV3-2; D: -; DNA: TGTGCCAGCAGCCAATTCAGAAGTTCGGCTTTCTTT; CDR3: CASSQFRSSAFF
size: -; J: TRBJ2-2; V: TRBV11-2; D: TRBD1; DNA: TGTGCCAGCAGCCCGAACAGGGGCTCGAACACCGGGGAGCTGTTTTTT; CDR3: CASSPNRGSNTGELFF